Following are 22 T cell receptor beta chains from one sample sequenced in a study of blood T cells in healthy people across ages. A sample-barcoded 5' primer and a J-beta primer mix were used in a second PCR of roughly 6 to 11 cycles. One entry per CDR3 protein, called by TCRdb with MiXCR from the 5' RACE reads. The table lists around 620,000 distinct CDR3 sequences, approximately 30% of them singletons, with about a fifth in the top ten. The source material was blood. These receptors all stem from a woman between 65 and 79 years old in good health.

This chain uses TRBV5-1 with TRBJ2-5; 10 bases line up with TRBD1. Per the germline V gene, CDR1 is SGHRS and CDR2 is YFSETQ. V gave up 4 bases and J gave up 5 bases; unmatched junction bases: 8. The CDR3 contains 15 residues. CDR3 amino acids: CASSATGGALETQYF. The CDR3 DNA follows: TGCGCCAGCAGCGCGACAGGGGGCGCGTTGGAGACCCAGTACTTC. The full variable domain, rest sourced from reference TRBV5-1 and TRBJ2-5, is KAGVTQTPRYLIKTRGQQVTLSCSPISGHRSVSWYQQTPGQGLQFLFEYFSETQRNKGNFPGRFSGRQFSNSRSEMNVSTLELGDSALYLCASSATGGALETQYFGPGTRLLVL.

This clonotype was counted a few times. This CDR3 reads CASSLGTADNEQFF. CDR3 coding DNA: TGTGCCAGCAGCTTAGGGACAGCAGACAATGAGCAGTTCTTC. V is TRBV5-4 and J is TRBJ2-1, with 7 bases identical to TRBD1. The germline V gene encodes CDR1 SGHNT and CDR2 YYREEE (reference sequence). The CDR3 sequence is 14 residues long. Losses at the gene ends were 2 bases for V and 5 bases for J; bases not matched to a gene: 4. Looking up the rest from reference TRBV5-4 and TRBJ2-1 gives the full variable domain: ETGVTQSPTHLIKTRGQQVTLRCSSQSGHNTVSWYQQALGQGPQFIFQYYREEENGRGNFPPRFSGLQFPNYSSELNVNALELDDSALYLCASSLGTADNEQFFGPGTRLTVL.

This clonotype occurred a few times. The chain employs TRBV6-5 and TRBJ1-2, with 7 bases matching TRBD1. CDR1 is MNHEY, CDR2 SVGAGI, per germline. The V and J ends lost 6 bases and 8 bases, in that order; junction bases with no gene match: 6. The CDR3 has 12 residues. The CDR3 spells CASSVQGEGYTF. As DNA, the CDR3 is TGTGCCAGCAGCGTCCAGGGGGAAGGCTACACCTTC.

This clonotype has only a few counts. This chain uses TRBV2 with TRBJ2-5; 9 nucleotides agree with TRBD2. This CDR3 is 15 amino acids long. Looked up from germline, CDR1 is SNHLY and CDR2 is FYNNEI. V lost 2 bases, J lost 9 bases, and 10 bases stayed unmatched. The CDR3 reads CASSELAGGTVSQYF. DNA of the CDR3: TGTGCCAGCAGTGAATTGGCGGGGGGGACGGTATCCCAGTACTTC.

For the CDR3, the DNA is TGCAGTGCTAGAAGTCCGCAACGGCACTCTGGAAACACCATATATTTT. It codes for CSARSPQRHSGNTIYF. This chain joins TRBV20-1 and TRBJ1-3; D remains unclear. This CDR3 region has 16 residues. The ends were cut back, 2 bases at V and 0 bases at J, with 14 bases in the middle. Per germline, CDR1 DFQATT and CDR2 SNEGSKA (reference sequence).

This clonotype turned up a few times. The V gene is TRBV7-9, the J gene TRBJ1-2, with D possibly TRBD1 on 6 matching bases. V lost 4 bases, J lost 4 bases, and 16 bases lay in between. The V gene's germline CDR1 is SEHNR and CDR2 FQNEAQ (reference sequence). The length of the CDR3 is 15 residues. This CDR3 reads CASSSDRSSLYGYTF. The DNA for the CDR3 is TGTGCCAGCAGCTCCGACAGGAGCAGTCTCTATGGCTACACCTTC.

CDR3 sequence reads: CASSETQGAQPQHF. The CDR3 DNA reads TGTGCCAGCAGTGAAACGCAGGGGGCTCAGCCCCAGCATTTT. This rearrangement joins TRBV6-1 to TRBJ1-5; TRBD1 matches at 8 bases. The junction had 3 bases not matched to a gene; V was cut back by 2 bases and J by 6 bases. This CDR3 contains 14 residues. From germline, CDR1 is MNHNS and CDR2 SASEGT.

This chain joins TRBV6-2 or TRBV6-3 and TRBJ2-5, with D unclear. The CDR3 length is 12 residues. In germline, CDR1 is MNHEY, CDR2 SVGEGT. V was shortened by 6 bases and J by 5 bases, with 10 bases between the two germline ends. The CDR3 is CASRRYGETQYF. For the CDR3, the DNA is TGTGCCAGCAGGAGGTACGGTGAGACCCAGTACTTC.

J is TRBJ1-2 and V is TRBV10-3; D perhaps matches TRBD1 (5 bases). CDR1 is ENHRY and CDR2 is SYGVKD in the germline V gene. Trimming removed 7 bases from V and 2 bases from J, with 11 bases in between. The CDR3 covers 13 residues. Here the CDR3 DNA reads TGTGCCATCAAGGACGACAGAAACTATGGCTACACCTTC. It translates to CAIKDDRNYGYTF.

This clonotype has just a few counts. The chain links TRBV19 to TRBJ2-7; weak D call: TRBD2 (7 bases). V lost 7 bases and J 2 bases, leaving 12 bases between the germline ends. From germline, CDR1 is LNHDA and CDR2 SQIVND (reference sequence). CDR3 length: 13 amino acids. The CDR3 here is CASTNGGPYEQYF. The CDR3 DNA sequence: TGTGCCAGTACCAACGGGGGGCCCTACGAGCAGTACTTC.

This clonotype was observed a handful of times. The chain recombines TRBV12-3 or TRBV12-4 with TRBJ2-7; 7 positions match TRBD2. This CDR3 has 15 amino acids. V lost 3 bases, J lost 5 bases, and 10 bases stayed unmatched. The CDR3 sequence: CASSLAGTTTHEQYF. The CDR3 DNA follows: TGTGCCAGCAGTTTGGCCGGGACTACTACCCACGAGCAGTACTTC.

This clonotype has just a few counts. The J gene is TRBJ1-1, the V gene TRBV6-6; possibly TRBD1 for D (5 bases). V was cut by 0 bases and J by 7 bases, with 9 bases left in between. The CDR3 is 13 amino acids. Germline lookup yields CDR1 MNHNY and CDR2 SVGAGI (reference sequence). The CDR3 DNA reads as TGTGCCAGCAGTTACTCGAGGGGACTTGAAGCTTTCTTT. It translates to CASSYSRGLEAFF.

This chain connects TRBV9 to TRBJ2-7, with 7 bases matching TRBD2. The V gene end was trimmed by 0 bases and the J gene end by 2 bases; junction bases not matched to a gene: 8. Germline-derived CDR1 and CDR2 are SGDLS and YYNGEE. There are 16 residues in the CDR3. DNA for the CDR3: TGTGCCAGCAGCGTAGAAATCAGGGCGGGGGCCTACGAGCAGTACTTC. It codes for CASSVEIRAGAYEQYF.

Turning to this clonotype: A read error may be the cause here, since a much bigger clone is one base away. The chain has TRBV5-1 and TRBJ2-3, with 7 bases aligning to TRBD2. CDR3 size: 15 residues. V dropped 6 bases and J dropped 2; count of bases not matched to a gene: 9. From germline, CDR1 is SGHRS and CDR2 YFSETQ. The DNA of the CDR3 is TGCGCCAGCAACTGGACGGGACTAAACACAGATACGCAGTATTTT. It is translated as CASNWTGLNTDTQYF.

This chain joins TRBV7-6 and TRBJ1-5; a weak D match, TRBD1 (6 bases). The CDR3 runs to 15 residues. The germline CDR1 and CDR2 sequences are SGHVS and FNYEAQ. V was pared by 5 bases and J by 6 bases, with 17 bases between. The CDR3 region is CASSQRTAPGQPQHF. As DNA, the CDR3 is TGTGCCAGCAGCCAGCGGACAGCCCCGGGTCAGCCCCAGCATTTT.

The chain combines TRBV7-3 with TRBJ1-4; no reliable D call. This CDR3 is built from 15 residues. The V end lost 2 bases, the J end lost 8 bases, and 15 bases lay between the germline ends. Germline CDR1 is SGHTA and CDR2 is FQGTGA. CDR3: CASSLSAEWVEKLFF. Written as DNA, the CDR3 is TGTGCCAGCAGCTTATCCGCAGAGTGGGTGGAAAAACTGTTTTTT.

This clonotype was counted a few times. The chain recombines TRBV6-6 with TRBJ2-3; 7 bases line up with TRBD2. V gave up 2 bases and J gave up 2 bases; unmatched junction bases: 4. The CDR3 runs 15 residues. Germline V gives CDR1 MNHNY, CDR2 SVGAGI (reference sequence). This chain's CDR3 is CASSYQRGLTDTQYF. The CDR3 DNA follows: TGTGCCAGCAGTTACCAGCGGGGACTCACAGATACGCAGTATTTT.

The chain combines TRBV2 with TRBJ1-5, with 8 positions matching TRBD1. The V segment lost 8 bases and the J segment 4 bases; nucleotides outside the gene matches: 4. The V gene's germline CDR1 is SNHLY and CDR2 FYNNEI. CDR3 length: 13 amino acids. The CDR3 loop reads CASLGQANQPQHF. The CDR3 DNA is TGTGCCAGCTTGGGACAGGCGAATCAGCCCCAGCATTTT.

The CDR3 spells CASSYQGTGSGYTF. CDR3 nucleotides: TGTGCCAGCAGTTACCAAGGGACAGGGAGTGGCTACACCTTC. The rearrangement joins TRBV6-6 to TRBJ1-2, with 9 nucleotides matching TRBD1. The CDR3 totals 14 residues. Germline V gives CDR1 MNHNY, CDR2 SVGAGI (reference sequence). The J segment lost 7 bases and the V segment lost 2 bases, leaving 5 bases of the junction unmatched.

The J gene is TRBJ2-7, the V gene TRBV20-1; maybe TRBD2 (5 bases). Germline-derived CDR1 and CDR2 are DFQATT and SNEGSKA (reference sequence). Between the trimmed V and J ends, which lost 5 bases and 5 bases, there was a span of 22 bases. The CDR3 runs 15 residues. CDR3 region: CSADHPVRAGHEQYF. The CDR3 DNA reads as TGCAGTGCTGATCACCCGGTGAGGGCTGGTCACGAGCAGTACTTC.

This clonotype has just a few counts. V is TRBV10-3 and J is TRBJ1-5; no clear D. The CDR3 has 13 residues. The germline V gene encodes CDR1 ENHRY and CDR2 SYGVKD. V gave up 4 bases and J gave up 1 base, with 5 bases separating them. CDR3 coding DNA: TGTGCCATCAGTGGGCTAAGCAATCAGCCCCAGCATTTT. Residues: CAISGLSNQPQHF.

This clonotype was seen a few times. The chain is built from TRBV5-5 and TRBJ2-1; either TRBD1 or TRBD2 may supply D (5 bases each). The CDR3 covers 15 residues. Germline lookup yields CDR1 SGHKS and CDR2 YYEKEE (reference sequence). Trimming stripped 0 bases from V and 4 bases from J, with 11 bases between. The CDR3 sequence: CASSLGGPEYNEQFF. CDR3 nucleotide sequence: TGTGCCAGCAGCTTGGGGGGACCCGAATACAATGAGCAGTTCTTC.